This T cell receptor beta chain was obtained from a study of cytomegalovirus exposure and HLA in healthy donors. Whole-study findings and limits: The authors enumerated over 150 TCR beta chains as linked to cytomegalovirus. In a later analysis, at a false discovery rate of 0.05, about 17,000 TCR beta sequences matched HLA alleles. A later analysis found common viral pathogens apparently linked to several of the most significant clusters. HLA restriction was apparent for most CMV-associated TCR beta chains in a later analysis.

PCR amplification relied on 60 Vbeta primers (plus 13 Jbeta primers). Sequenced by immunoSEQ multiplex PCR; TCRdb stores in-frame clones only, minus some. The sample consists of some 90,000 clones, 70% to 80% of them appearing once. The V segment lost 5 bases and the J segment 6 bases; nucleotides outside the gene matches: 6. The CDR3 has 14 residues. CDR1 is SEHNR and CDR2 is FQNEAQ in the germline V gene (reference sequence). In the case of this clone: As yet, its antigen is unknown.

The source of this sequence is a woman between 45 and 60 years old in good health and CMV-seropositive. The sequenced sample was PBMCs. The V gene is TRBV7-9, the J gene TRBJ2-1, with 8 bases lining up with TRBD1. CDR3 loop: CASSPEGTGNEQFF. The CDR3 DNA is TGTGCCAGCAGCCCGGAAGGGACAGGCAATGAGCAGTTCTTC.